Sequencing of this T cell receptor (beta chain) was carried out in a study of cytomegalovirus exposure and HLA in healthy donors. Study-level findings and limits: Among TCR sequences, most were rare, though some public TCRs appeared in many donors. Reports showed the classifier diagnosing cytomegalovirus status with high specificity and sensitivity.

PCR used 60 Vbeta primers and 13 Jbeta primers. The repertoire was sequenced with immunoSEQ multiplex PCR; TCRdb's copy has only in-frame clones and lacks some. Of 35,000 to 45,000 clones in the sample, about 50% are singletons; the top ten hold over 10%. This clone was seen a handful of times. Its antigen is not known. This CDR3 region has 13 residues. In germline, CDR1 is MNHNY, CDR2 SVGAGI (reference sequence). The V end lost 6 bases, the J end lost 4 bases, and 7 bases lay between the germline ends. The clonotype originates from a human donor in good health. Source material: PBMCs. The chain recombines TRBV6-6 with TRBJ2-6; D gene uncertain. CDR3 sequence: CASRVQGANVLTF. The CDR3 DNA reads TGTGCCAGCAGGGTACAGGGGGCCAACGTCCTGACTTTC.